Shown below are 17 T cell receptor beta chains from a single sample sequenced in a study of blood T cell repertoires in COVID-19. Method: immunoSEQ multiplex PCR; TCRdb's copy keeps in-frame clones and lacks some. The sample comprises a few hundred thousand clones, 80% to 90% of which are singletons, and 8% to 13% rests with the top ten. Material for sequencing was peripheral blood. These receptors all come from a woman between 25 and 40 years old with COVID-19, enrolled during active disease.

This sequence joins TRBV2 and TRBJ1-5; a possible D gene is TRBD1 (6 bases). Germline CDR1 reads SNHLY; CDR2 reads FYNNEI. This CDR3 has 13 residues. Trimming pared 9 bases from V and 4 bases from J, leaving 13 bases between. This CDR3 reads CASSGQQNQPQHF. The CDR3 coding sequence is TGTGCCAGTTCAGGACAGCAAAATCAGCCCCAGCATTTT. Combining the CDR3 with reference TRBV2 and TRBJ1-5 gives the whole variable domain EPEVTQTPSHQVTQMGQEVILRCVPISNHLYFYWYRQILGQKVEFLVSFYNNEISEKSEIFDDQFSVERPDGSNFTLKIRSTKLEDSAMYFCASSGQQNQPQHFGDGTRLSIL.

J is TRBJ2-3 and V is TRBV27; TRBD2 matches at 8 bases. CDR1 is MNHEY and CDR2 is SMNVEV in the germline V gene (reference sequence). This CDR3 contains 15 residues. Unmatched junction bases numbered 5, after V lost 6 bases and J lost 0 bases. The DNA for the CDR3 is TGTGCCAGCAGCCCAGGGACTAGTAGCACAGATACGCAGTATTTT. Its protein is CASSPGTSSTDTQYF.

This rearrangement joins TRBV11-2 to TRBJ2-5; D gene uncertain. Per germline, CDR1 SGHAT and CDR2 FQNNGV. The CDR3 is made up of 14 amino acids. The V gene lost 4 bases and the J gene lost 3 bases, with 12 bases spanning the gap. This CDR3 reads CASSSLYSKETQYF. CDR3 DNA: TGTGCCAGCAGCTCTCTTTACAGTAAAGAGACCCAGTACTTC.

V usage is TRBV4-3 and J usage is TRBJ2-7, with a possible D match to TRBD1 (5 bases). Trimming left V 3 bases short and J 2 bases short, with 8 bases between. Germline V CDR1 and CDR2: LGHNA, YSLEER. The length of the CDR3 is 13 residues. DNA of the CDR3: TGCGCCAGCAGCCAGGTGACAGCCTACGAGCAGTACTTC. Its protein product is CASSQVTAYEQYF.

This chain links TRBV30 with TRBJ1-6; perhaps TRBD1 as D (5 bases). The CDR3 runs to 13 residues. Germline V gives CDR1 GTSNPN, CDR2 SVGIG (reference sequence). The V gene lost 0 bases and the J gene lost 9 bases, with 9 bases spanning the gap. The DNA of the CDR3 is TGTGCCTGGAGTGTACGTCAGGGTTCACCCCTCCACTTT. It yields the protein CAWSVRQGSPLHF. The entire variable domain, with the rest obtained from reference TRBV30 and TRBJ1-6, is as follows: SQTIHQWPATLVQPVGSPLSLECTVEGTSNPNLYWYRQAAGRGLQLLFYSVGIGQISSEVPQNLSASRPQDRQFILSSKKLLLSDSGFYLCAWSVRQGSPLHFGNGTRLTVT.

This clone has just one count. The chain recombines TRBV30 with TRBJ1-1; D gene unclear. Per germline, CDR1 GTSNPN and CDR2 SVGIG (reference sequence). The CDR3 is 14 residues long. Trimming left V 3 bases short and J 4 bases short, with 15 bases between. CDR3 protein: CAWSDPPGGTEAFF. The CDR3 DNA reads as TGTGCCTGGAGCGACCCGCCAGGAGGCACTGAAGCTTTCTTT.

The genes are TRBV30 and TRBJ2-1; TRBD1 matches 7 bases. The CDR3 is 14 amino acids. With 3 bases clipped from V and 1 base from J, the junction kept 3 bases outside the gene matches. CDR1 GTSNPN and CDR2 SVGIG come from the germline V gene (reference sequence). In DNA form, the CDR3 reads TGTGCCTGGAGAGGGGGCCGATCCTACAATGAGCAGTTCTTC. This codes for CAWRGGRSYNEQFF.

The rearrangement uses TRBV24-1 and TRBJ2-5; 14 positions match TRBD2. The CDR3 totals 18 residues. V shed 4 bases and J 0 bases; nucleotides not matched to a gene: 6. The germline V gene has CDR1 KGHDR and CDR2 SFDVKD. The CDR3 nucleotides are TGTGCCACCAGTGACCCGGGACTAGCGGGGGTGTACCAAGAGACCCAGTACTTC. It yields the protein CATSDPGLAGVYQETQYF.

This clone has just one count. V usage is TRBV24-1 and J usage is TRBJ2-6; 8 bases are a match to TRBD1. This CDR3 contains 16 residues. V was pared by 3 bases and J by 3 bases, with 3 bases of the junction left unmatched. Germline-derived CDR1 and CDR2 are KGHDR and SFDVKD. The CDR3, as DNA: TGTGCCACCAGTGATGAGACAGGGGTTGGGGCCAACGTCCTGACTTTC. Translation gives CATSDETGVGANVLTF.

About this clone itself: Germline and junction disagree at one end, which may indicate a read error. The rearrangement joins TRBV6-5 to TRBJ2-3; 8 positions match TRBD2. CDR1 and CDR2 from the germline V gene are MNHEY and SVGAGI. This CDR3 spans 13 amino acids. The CDR3 spells CASSWTSTDTQYF. In DNA form, the CDR3 reads TGTGCCAGCAGTTGGACTAGCACGGATACGCAGTATTTT.

The chain recombines TRBV6-5 with TRBJ1-1; D is uncertain. The ends were cut back, 0 bases at V and 1 base at J, with 6 bases in the middle. The CDR3 is 14 residues long. Looked up from germline, CDR1 is MNHEY and CDR2 is SVGAGI. The CDR3 protein is CASSYSRQNTEAFF. As DNA, the CDR3 is TGTGCCAGCAGTTACTCGCGGCAGAACACTGAAGCTTTCTTT.

The chain is built from TRBV6-1 and TRBJ2-7, with D possibly being TRBD2 (6 bases). Germline loops: CDR1 MNHNS, CDR2 SASEGT. The CDR3 length is 15 residues. V was trimmed by 1 base and J by 6 bases, leaving 16 bases between them. In nucleotides, the CDR3 is TGTGCCAGCAGTGAAGGGGCTAGCGAGTACCCCGAGCAGTACTTC. Its protein product is CASSEGASEYPEQYF.

As regards this clone: The same CDR3 is also encoded by other DNA sequences in this sample. The rearrangement joins TRBV28 to TRBJ1-1; weak D call: TRBD1 (5 bases). CDR1 is MDHEN, CDR2 SYDVKM, per germline. Trimming cost V 6 bases and J 4 bases, with 6 bases left between them. The CDR3 covers 11 residues. The CDR3 DNA is TGTGCCAGCAGACAGGCCACTGAAGCTTTCTTT. This gives the protein CASRQATEAFF.

The chain combines TRBV4-1 with TRBJ2-3; 9 bases fit TRBD2. With V trimmed by 0 bases and J by 0 bases, 4 bases remained unmatched. The CDR3 covers 17 residues. Germline V CDR1 and CDR2: MGHRA, YSYEKL. The CDR3 DNA reads TGCGCCAGCAGCCAAGAGTTAACTAGCGGGAGCACAGATACGCAGTATTTT. Its protein product is CASSQELTSGSTDTQYF.

This clone was seen once. This rearrangement joins TRBV4-3 to TRBJ2-3; 7 bases are a match to TRBD2. Germline-derived CDR1 and CDR2 are LGHNA and YSLEER. The CDR3 has 14 amino acids. Trimming cost V 4 bases and J 5 bases; bases outside gene matches: 6. CDR3 in DNA: TGCGCCAGCAGCCCCGGAGCGGGACTAGATACGCAGTATTTT. Residues: CASSPGAGLDTQYF.

The chain carries TRBV5-1 and TRBJ1-1; 10 nucleotides align to TRBD1. This CDR3 has 13 amino acids. CDR1 SGHRS and CDR2 YFSETQ come from the germline V gene. The V gene end was trimmed by 3 bases and the J gene end by 5 bases; junction bases not matched to a gene: 1. Written as DNA, the CDR3 is TGCGCCAGCAGCTGGGACAGGGGAACTGAAGCTTTCTTT. Its translation is CASSWDRGTEAFF.

The CDR3 protein is CASSIDRGANTEAFF. The DNA of the CDR3 is TGTGCCAGTAGTATCGACAGGGGAGCGAACACTGAAGCTTTCTTT. This chain joins TRBV19 and TRBJ1-1; TRBD1 matches at 8 bases. This CDR3 is built from 15 residues. Germline lookup yields CDR1 LNHDA and CDR2 SQIVND (reference sequence). J was trimmed by 1 base and V by 3 bases; bases with no gene match: 4. Drawing the rest from reference TRBV19 and TRBJ1-1, the complete variable domain is DGGITQSPKYLFRKEGQNVTLSCEQNLNHDAMYWYRQDPGQGLRLIYYSQIVNDFQKGDIAEGYSVSREKKESFPLTVTSAQKNPTAFYLCASSIDRGANTEAFFGQGTRLTVV.